The present entry profiles one T cell receptor beta chain with its context. The antigen remains undetermined. Unique molecular identifiers were incorporated when the TCRbeta library was constructed. TCRdb used MiXCR to reprocess the PCR reads, holding one entry per CDR3 protein. The table records about a million distinct CDR3 sequences, 25% to 30% of them present only once. This sample was taken from a study of T-cell reconstitution after alpha-beta-depleted transplantation in children. Study outcomes and limitations: Approximately two months post-transplant, alpha-beta T cells reportedly originated from several hundred expanded graft clones. Some patients' high day-60 TCRbeta diversity was traced to surviving recipient T cells and thymic progenitors. T-cell counts and diversity were attributed mostly to newly produced T cells one year after transplant.

The CDR3 runs to 12 residues. Germline V gives CDR1 MNHEY, CDR2 SVGAGI. With V trimmed by 6 bases and J by 6 bases, 3 bases remained unmatched. This chain uses TRBV6-5 with TRBJ1-1, with 8 positions matching TRBD1. The sequence came from a boy younger than two who had a stem cell transplant for SCID, so the T cells may come from the graft donor. Source: PBMCs, mostly from graft donor cells, taken 360 days after TCRalphabeta/CD19-depleted stem cell transplant. CDR3 nucleotides: TGTGCCAGCAGCCGGACAGGGTCTGAAGCTTTCTTT. It translates to CASSRTGSEAFF.